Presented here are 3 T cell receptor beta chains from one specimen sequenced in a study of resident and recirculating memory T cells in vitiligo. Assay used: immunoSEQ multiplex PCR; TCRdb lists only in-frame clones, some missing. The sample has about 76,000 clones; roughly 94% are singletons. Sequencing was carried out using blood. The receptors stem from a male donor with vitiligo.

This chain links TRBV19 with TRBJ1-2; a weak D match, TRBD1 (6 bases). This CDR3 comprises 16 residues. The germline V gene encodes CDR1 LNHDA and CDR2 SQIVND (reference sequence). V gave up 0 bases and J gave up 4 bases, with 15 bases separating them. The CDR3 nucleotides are TGTGCCAGTAGTATAGATTCCCCTACAGGGAGCTATGGCTACACCTTC. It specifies CASSIDSPTGSYGYTF.

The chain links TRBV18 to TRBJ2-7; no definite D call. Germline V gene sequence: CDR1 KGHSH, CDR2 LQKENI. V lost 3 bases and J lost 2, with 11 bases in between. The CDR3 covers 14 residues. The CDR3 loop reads CASSPSPTAYEQYF. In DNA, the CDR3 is TGTGCCAGCTCACCGAGCCCCACAGCCTACGAGCAGTACTTC.

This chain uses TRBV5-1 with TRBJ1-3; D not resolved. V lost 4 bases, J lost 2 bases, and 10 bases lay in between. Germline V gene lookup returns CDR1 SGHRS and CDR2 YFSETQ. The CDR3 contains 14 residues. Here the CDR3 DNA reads TGCGCCAGCAGCCTGGCCTCTGCTGGAAACACCATATATTTT. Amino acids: CASSLASAGNTIYF.